Each of the 9 T cell receptor beta chains below was sequenced from the same sample in a study of shared clonotypes between healthy human individuals. Sequencing was performed with immunoSEQ multiplex PCR; in TCRdb, only in-frame clones are kept and a portion is missing. The data hold about 2 million clones, with about 95% observed a single time. The naive CD8 fraction comprised CD45RO-negative cells positively selected for CCR7 and excluded terminally differentiated effector memory CD45RA+ cells. The specimen was naive CD8+ T cells sorted from blood. Receptors were obtained from a man aged 18-30 years in good health.

The chain couples TRBV28 to TRBJ1-5, with D possibly matching TRBD1 (5 bases). Germline assignment: CDR1 MDHEN and CDR2 SYDVKM. Deletions cut 2 bases from V and 3 bases from J, with 8 bases between. This CDR3 is 14 amino acids long. CDR3 coding DNA: TGTGCCAGCAGTTTAGGAGGGGCCAATCAGCCCCAGCATTTT. It yields the protein CASSLGGANQPQHF.

This clone was observed a single time. The rearrangement uses TRBV6-1 and TRBJ2-7; maybe TRBD1 (6 bases). The CDR3 runs to 15 residues. The ends were cut back, 7 bases at V and 0 bases at J, with 16 bases in the middle. Germline loops: CDR1 MNHNS, CDR2 SASEGT. Here the CDR3 reads CASTRGTPLSYEQYF. CDR3 sequence (DNA): TGTGCCAGCACAAGGGGGACCCCACTCTCCTACGAGCAGTACTTC.

This chain links TRBV10-3 with TRBJ2-7; D is uncertain. This CDR3 contains 14 residues. The V and J ends lost 3 bases and 7 bases respectively, with 16 bases between them. Per the germline V gene, CDR1 is ENHRY and CDR2 is SYGVKD. CDR3 sequence (DNA): TGTGCCATCAGTGACAGGTGGCCGTCTAGTGAGCAGTACTTC. Translation: CAISDRWPSSEQYF.

The rearrangement links TRBV12-5 to TRBJ2-7, with 12 positions matching TRBD2. CDR3 length: 15 residues. Germline V gene lookup returns CDR1 LGHNT and CDR2 FRNRAP. J lost 3 bases, V lost 6 bases, and 6 bases had no gene match. The CDR3 DNA reads TGTGCTAGTGGACCGGGACTAGCGGGTTTCTACGAGCAGTACTTC. Translating it yields CASGPGLAGFYEQYF.

CDR3 nucleotide sequence: TGTGCCAGCAGTGAGCGGACATTAGAAGTCACCTTC. Its protein is CASSERTLEVTF. The rearrangement uses TRBV2 and TRBJ1-2, with a tentative D call TRBD1 (5 bases). The CDR3 spans 12 residues. Germline CDR1 reads SNHLY; CDR2 reads FYNNEI. V lost 3 bases and J 13 bases, leaving 15 bases between the germline ends.

This clone occurred once. The CDR3 DNA is TGTGCCAGCAGCTTGCCCTGGACTAACTATGGCTACACCTTC. This translates into CASSLPWTNYGYTF. V is TRBV5-5 and J is TRBJ1-2; no clear D. Trimming removed 1 base at V and 0 bases at J, with 7 bases between. Germline V gene lookup returns CDR1 SGHKS and CDR2 YYEKEE (reference sequence). There are 14 residues in the CDR3. Complete variable domain (other parts from reference TRBV5-5 and TRBJ1-2): DAGVTQSPTHLIKTRGQQVTLRCSPISGHKSVSWYQQVLGQGPQFIFQYYEKEERGRGNFPDRFSARQFPNYSSELNVNALLLGDSALYLCASSLPWTNYGYTFGSGTRLTVV.

The chain carries TRBV4-2 and TRBJ1-3, with D unclear. CDR1 is LGHNA, CDR2 YNFKEQ, per germline. There are 15 residues in the CDR3. Trimming took off 0 bases at V and 2 bases at J, with 8 bases between the two ends. Written as DNA, the CDR3 is TGTGCCAGCAGCCAAGATTGGGCCCCTGGAAACACCATATATTTT. It translates to CASSQDWAPGNTIYF.

The chain uses TRBV4-3 and TRBJ2-7; D uncertain. The CDR3 has 14 residues. Germline CDR1 and CDR2: LGHNA and YSLEER. V dropped 0 bases and J dropped 4 bases, with 10 bases sitting between them. The CDR3 spells CASSQEVSVYEQYF. The CDR3, as DNA: TGCGCCAGCAGCCAAGAGGTGTCGGTTTACGAGCAGTACTTC.

Of note for this clone: Different DNA sequences within this sample yield the same CDR3. The V and J genes are TRBV27 and TRBJ1-5; TRBD1 matches at 8 bases. Germline V gene data show CDR1 as MNHEY and CDR2 as SMNVEV (reference sequence). Trimming at V came to 4 bases and at J to 4 bases, leaving 3 bases not matched to a gene. This CDR3 is built from 14 residues. The CDR3 nucleotides read TGTGCCAGCAGTTCACGACAGGGGAATCAGCCCCAGCATTTT. Its translation: CASSSRQGNQPQHF.